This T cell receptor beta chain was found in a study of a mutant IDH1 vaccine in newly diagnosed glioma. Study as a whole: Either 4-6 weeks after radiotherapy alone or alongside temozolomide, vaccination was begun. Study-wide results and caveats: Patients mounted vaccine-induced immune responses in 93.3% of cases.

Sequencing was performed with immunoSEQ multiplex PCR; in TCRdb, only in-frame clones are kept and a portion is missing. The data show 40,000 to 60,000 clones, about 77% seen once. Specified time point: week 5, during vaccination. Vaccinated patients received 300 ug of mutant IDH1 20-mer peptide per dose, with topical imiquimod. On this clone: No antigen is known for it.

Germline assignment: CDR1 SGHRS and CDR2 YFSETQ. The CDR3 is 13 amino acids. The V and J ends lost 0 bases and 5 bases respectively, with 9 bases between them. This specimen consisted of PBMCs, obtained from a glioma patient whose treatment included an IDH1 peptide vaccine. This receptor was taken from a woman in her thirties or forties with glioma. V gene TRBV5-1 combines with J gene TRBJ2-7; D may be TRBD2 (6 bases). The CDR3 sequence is CASSLAPSDEQYF. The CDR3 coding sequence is TGCGCCAGCAGCTTGGCTCCTAGCGACGAGCAGTACTTC.